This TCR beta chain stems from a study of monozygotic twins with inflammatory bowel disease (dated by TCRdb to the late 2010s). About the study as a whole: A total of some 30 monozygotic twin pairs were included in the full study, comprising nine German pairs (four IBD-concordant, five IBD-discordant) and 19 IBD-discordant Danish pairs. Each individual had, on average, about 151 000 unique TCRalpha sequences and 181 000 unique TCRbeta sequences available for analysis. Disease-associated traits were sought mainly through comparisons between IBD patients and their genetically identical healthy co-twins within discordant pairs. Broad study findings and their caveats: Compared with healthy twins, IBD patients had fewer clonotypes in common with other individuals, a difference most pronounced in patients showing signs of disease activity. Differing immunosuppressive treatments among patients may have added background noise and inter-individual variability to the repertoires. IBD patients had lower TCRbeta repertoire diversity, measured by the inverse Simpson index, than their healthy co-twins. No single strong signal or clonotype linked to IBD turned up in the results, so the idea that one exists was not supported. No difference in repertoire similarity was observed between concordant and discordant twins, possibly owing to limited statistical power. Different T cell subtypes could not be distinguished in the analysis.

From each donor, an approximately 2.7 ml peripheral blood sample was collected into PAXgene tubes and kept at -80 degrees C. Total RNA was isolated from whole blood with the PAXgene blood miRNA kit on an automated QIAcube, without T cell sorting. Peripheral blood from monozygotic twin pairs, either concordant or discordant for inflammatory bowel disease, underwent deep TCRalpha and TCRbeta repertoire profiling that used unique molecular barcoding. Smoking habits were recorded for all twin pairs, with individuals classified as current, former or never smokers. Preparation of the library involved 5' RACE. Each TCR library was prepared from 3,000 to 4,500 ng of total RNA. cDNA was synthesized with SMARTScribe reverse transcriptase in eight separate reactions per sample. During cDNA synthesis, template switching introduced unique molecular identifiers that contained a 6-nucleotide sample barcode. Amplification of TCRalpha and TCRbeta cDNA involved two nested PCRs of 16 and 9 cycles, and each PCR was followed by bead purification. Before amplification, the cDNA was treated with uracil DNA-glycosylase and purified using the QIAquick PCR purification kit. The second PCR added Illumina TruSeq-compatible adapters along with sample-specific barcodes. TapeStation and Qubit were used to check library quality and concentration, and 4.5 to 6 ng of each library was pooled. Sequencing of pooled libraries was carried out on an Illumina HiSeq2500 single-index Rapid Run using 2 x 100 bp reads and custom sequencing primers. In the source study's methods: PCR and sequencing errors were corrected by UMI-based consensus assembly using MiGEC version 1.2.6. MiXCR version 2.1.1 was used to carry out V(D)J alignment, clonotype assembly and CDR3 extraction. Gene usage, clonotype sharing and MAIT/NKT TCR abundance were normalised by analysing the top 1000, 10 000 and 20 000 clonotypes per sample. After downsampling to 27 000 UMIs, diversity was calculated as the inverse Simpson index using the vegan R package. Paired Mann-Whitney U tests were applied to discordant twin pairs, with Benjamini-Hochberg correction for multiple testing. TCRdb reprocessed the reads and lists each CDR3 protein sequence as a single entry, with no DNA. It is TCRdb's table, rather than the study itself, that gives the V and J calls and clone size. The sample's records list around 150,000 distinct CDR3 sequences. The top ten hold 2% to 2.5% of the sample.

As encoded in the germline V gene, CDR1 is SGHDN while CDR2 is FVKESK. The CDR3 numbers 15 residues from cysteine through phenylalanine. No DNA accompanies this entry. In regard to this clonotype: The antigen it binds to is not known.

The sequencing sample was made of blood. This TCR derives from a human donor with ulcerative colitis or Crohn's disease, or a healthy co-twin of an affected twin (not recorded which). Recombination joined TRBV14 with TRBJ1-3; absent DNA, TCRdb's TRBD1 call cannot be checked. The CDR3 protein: CASSQGTHSGNTIYF.